Included here is one T cell receptor (beta chain) sequence, with context. This CDR3 contains 14 residues. The ends were cut back, 8 bases at V and 1 base at J, with 12 bases in the middle. Germline-derived CDR1 and CDR2 are SNHLY and FYNNEI. This sample is drawn from a study of cytomegalovirus exposure and HLA in healthy donors. The primer mix had 60 Vbeta and 13 Jbeta primers. Sequencing was performed with immunoSEQ multiplex PCR; in TCRdb, only in-frame clones are kept and a portion is missing. Its listing shows 150,000 to 200,000 clones. The TCR was taken from a woman younger than 30 in good health and CMV-seropositive. The source material was PBMCs. The rearrangement joins TRBV2 to TRBJ2-1; a possible D gene is TRBD2 (5 bases). CDR3 residues: CASQELGSYNEQFF. The CDR3 nucleotides read TGTGCCAGCCAGGAACTAGGATCCTACAATGAGCAGTTCTTC.